This TCR beta chain was recovered during a study of vaccination and CD4 T cells after COVID-19. At the level of the study: From HCoV-229E, HCoV-OC43, HCoV-NL63 and SARS-CoV-2, overlapping spike peptides were used to stimulate the cells.

On this clonotype: Its antigen is still unknown.

V was trimmed by 3 bases and J by 1 base, leaving 12 bases between them. Germline CDR1 and CDR2: GTSNPN and SVGIG (reference sequence). The CDR3 covers 14 residues. Treatment: roughly ten-day PBMC culture with coronavirus spike peptide pools or control peptides (ViraFEST assay). The Oncomine TCR Beta short-read assay was applied to DNA of cultured CD4+ T cells. TCRdb ran MiXCR on the PCR reads and lists one entry per CDR3 protein. The data show about 14,000 distinct CDR3 sequences, about 59% seen once. The chain employs TRBV30 and TRBJ1-1, with D maybe TRBD1 (6 bases). Sequenced material: CD4+ T cells from blood, cultured in vitro. The clonotype was recovered from a human donor who had recovered from COVID-19. CDR3 region: CAWRAGAWNTEAFF. The CDR3 coding sequence is TGTGCCTGGAGGGCGGGGGCCTGGAACACTGAAGCTTTCTTT.